Following are 28 T cell receptor beta chains from one sample sequenced in a study of T cells in Graves' hyperthyroidism and ophthalmopathy (dated by TCRdb to between 2018 and 2021). Library preparation employed multiplex PCR. Data came from an Illumina HiSeq 2000. The TCR beta CDR3 regions were amplified from the RNA transcripts. The TCR CDR3 was subjected to a first round of RT-PCR using the HTBI primer set and the Qiagen OneStep RT-PCR kit. TCRdb reanalyzed the raw reads on its own, using fastp at Q25 for trimming and MiXCR for clone calling, and kept in-frame beta chains. Each entry is one CDR3 protein sequence, shown with its most common DNA and genes. The sample yields 460,000 or so distinct CDR3 sequences; over 13% were counted once. 17% of the sample is taken by the ten largest. The sample comprised blood. The source is a woman in her late teens or twenties with Graves' hyperthyroidism.

The chain links TRBV4-1 to TRBJ1-1; 7 bases are a match to TRBD1. The V gene's germline CDR1 is MGHRA and CDR2 YSYEKL. J gave up 2 bases and V 4 bases, and 7 bases lay outside the gene matches. The CDR3 spans 15 residues. CDR3 nucleotide sequence: TGCGCCAGCAGCCGCCGACAGGGCTCTAACACTGAAGCTTTCTTT. Translation: CASSRRQGSNTEAFF.

Ten or more counts support this clonotype. The J gene is TRBJ1-5, the V gene TRBV24-1; D gene uncertain. V lost 3 bases, J lost 7 bases, and 12 bases lay in between. Germline V lookup: CDR1 KGHDR, CDR2 SFDVKD. The CDR3 sequence is 14 residues long. The CDR3 nucleotides are TGTGCCACCAGTGATCGGGATTTCTGGCAGCCCCAGCATTTT. This encodes CATSDRDFWQPQHF.

This clonotype was recorded at least ten times. The rearrangement links TRBV7-9 to TRBJ1-1; D is perhaps TRBD1 (6 bases). The CDR3 is made up of 15 amino acids. The V gene's germline CDR1 is SEHNR and CDR2 FQNEAQ (reference sequence). V was cut by 5 bases and J by 6 bases, with 19 bases left in between. CDR3 DNA: TGTGCCAGCAGCATTAGGGCTGGGGGCAGCCCTGAAGCTTTCTTT. This codes for CASSIRAGGSPEAFF.

This clonotype was detected many times. The V gene is TRBV9, the J gene TRBJ2-5; the match to TRBD2 covers 12 bases. CDR3 size: 17 residues. CDR1 SGDLS and CDR2 YYNGEE come from the germline V gene. V lost 1 base and J lost 5; bases outside the gene matches: 9. The chain's CDR3 is CASSVSASGRGRETQYF. The CDR3 region has the DNA TGTGCCAGCAGCGTATCAGCTAGCGGGAGGGGGCGCGAGACCCAGTACTTC.

This clonotype has only a few counts. The chain carries TRBV20-1 and TRBJ2-7, with D perhaps matching TRBD1 or TRBD2 (6 bases each). Germline CDR1 is DFQATT and CDR2 is SNEGSKA (reference sequence). Trimming pared 3 bases from V and 0 bases from J, leaving 12 bases between. The CDR3 spans 14 residues. CDR3 loop: CSASEGGSSYEQYV. For the CDR3, the DNA is TGCAGTGCTAGCGAAGGGGGGTCCTCCTACGAGCAGTACGTC.

This clonotype has at least ten counts. For the CDR3, the DNA is TGTGCCAGCAGTCCCTACACGGACAGGGGGTCGCAAGAGACCCAGTACTTC. Amino acid sequence: CASSPYTDRGSQETQYF. V and J are TRBV27 and TRBJ2-5; 10 bases fit TRBD1. V lost 5 bases and J lost 2; bases outside the gene matches: 11. The CDR3 is made up of 17 amino acids. From germline, CDR1 is MNHEY and CDR2 SMNVEV (reference sequence).

This clonotype was found once. This chain connects TRBV28 to TRBJ2-7, with TRBD1 as a possible D gene (5 bases). The germline V and J ends were trimmed by 8 bases and 2 bases, with 25 bases remaining between them. Germline loops: CDR1 MDHEN, CDR2 SYDVKM. CDR3 length: 17 residues. Written as DNA, the CDR3 is TGTGCCAGCTCACCACCACTCGGACAAGGGCCACCCTACGAGCAGTACTTC. Its protein product is CASSPPLGQGPPYEQYF.

This clonotype has only a few counts. The chain recombines TRBV4-1 with TRBJ1-1, with TRBD1 matching 8 bases. CDR3 length: 15 amino acids. The J segment lost 8 bases and the V segment lost 1 base, leaving 9 bases of the junction unmatched. Germline V gene lookup returns CDR1 MGHRA and CDR2 YSYEKL. This CDR3 reads CASSQGPLPGGEAFF. The DNA for the CDR3 is TGCGCCAGCAGCCAAGGCCCCTTGCCAGGGGGCGAAGCTTTCTTT.

This clonotype has more than one count but fewer than ten. V is TRBV19 and J is TRBJ1-2; D is unresolved. Germline values: CDR1 LNHDA, CDR2 SQIVND (reference sequence). The CDR3 runs to 11 residues. The V end lost 4 bases, the J end lost 6 bases, and 6 bases lay between the germline ends. CDR3 nucleotide sequence: TGTGCCAGTAGTACCTGGGATGGCTACACCTTC. It yields the protein CASSTWDGYTF.

This clonotype was found a few times. V and J are TRBV19 and TRBJ2-7; no clear D gene. This CDR3 comprises 12 residues. The V end lost 3 bases, the J end lost 6 bases, and 9 bases lay between the germline ends. Germline values: CDR1 LNHDA, CDR2 SQIVND (reference sequence). As DNA, the CDR3 is TGTGCCAGTAGTATGGGCCATGGCGAGCAGTACTTC. It yields the protein CASSMGHGEQYF.

This clonotype appeared a few times. The rearrangement joins TRBV19 to TRBJ1-3; D not certain. CDR1 and CDR2 (germline): LNHDA, SQIVND (reference sequence). CDR3 length: 15 amino acids. Trimming stripped 5 bases from V and 0 bases from J, with 11 bases between. The CDR3 DNA is TGTGCCAGTAGTCGGACTGTTGACTCTGGAAACACCATATATTTT. Protein product: CASSRTVDSGNTIYF.

In regard to this clonotype: A much larger clone lies a single base off, so this may be a read error. This CDR3 fails to terminate in the conserved phenylalanine or tryptophan, so it likely reflects a read error. This chain links TRBV7-2 with TRBJ2-1; 7 nucleotides line up with TRBD2. CDR1 SGHTA and CDR2 FQGNSA come from the germline V gene. The trim removed 5 bases at V and 8 bases at J, leaving 6 bases unmatched. The CDR3 consists of 13 residues. The CDR3: CASSTWGGYEQFL. CDR3 nucleotides: TGTGCCAGCAGCACCTGGGGGGGGTATGAGCAGTTCCTC.

This clonotype appeared a few times. The chain couples TRBV6-2 or TRBV6-3 to TRBJ2-7; perhaps TRBD2 as D (6 bases). V was cut by 9 bases and J by 5 bases, with 14 bases left in between. The length of the CDR3 is 12 residues. CDR1 and CDR2 from the germline V gene are MNHEY and SVGEGT. The CDR3 DNA sequence: TGTGCCAGTCGGGAGTCCGGGAACGAGCAGTACGTC. The encoded protein is CASRESGNEQYV.

This clonotype was picked up many times. The V call is TRBV30, the J call TRBJ2-3; unclear D gene. Germline V CDR1 and CDR2: GTSNPN, SVGIG (reference sequence). The CDR3 length is 11 residues. V lost 0 bases and J 6 bases, leaving 4 bases between the germline ends. CDR3 DNA: TGTGCCTGGAGTGTGTTGGATACGCAGTATTTT. This sequence encodes CAWSVLDTQYF.

This clonotype was seen many times. V usage is TRBV6-1 and J usage is TRBJ2-3, with TRBD2 matching over 12 bases. The CDR3 sequence is 16 residues long. Losses at the gene ends were 5 bases for V and 0 bases for J; bases not matched to a gene: 3. Germline V gives CDR1 MNHNS, CDR2 SASEGT. CDR3 DNA sequence: TGTGCCAGCAGTTGGGGGACTAGCGGGAGCACAGATACGCAGTATTTT. This codes for CASSWGTSGSTDTQYF.

This clonotype has ten or more counts. The genes are TRBV12-3 or TRBV12-4 and TRBJ1-1; D unresolved. This CDR3 has 14 amino acids. Between the trimmed V and J ends, which lost 5 bases and 5 bases, there was a span of 15 bases. The CDR3 DNA reads TGTGCCAGCAGTAGGCCTTGGTCGGGGACTGAAGCTTTCTTT. Protein sequence: CASSRPWSGTEAFF.

The sample holds many counts of this clonotype. The genes are TRBV6-1 and TRBJ1-1; D gene uncertain. The ends were cut back, 5 bases at V and 11 bases at J, with 15 bases in the middle. This CDR3 is 12 amino acids long. CDR1 MNHNS and CDR2 SASEGT come from the germline V gene. CDR3 in DNA: TGTGCCAGCAGTTATCCCCAGGAAGAGGCTTTCTTT. Translation gives CASSYPQEEAFF.

The rearrangement uses TRBV20-1 and TRBJ1-4, with D uncertain. This CDR3 spans 18 amino acids. Germline loops: CDR1 DFQATT, CDR2 SNEGSKA (reference sequence). V was trimmed by 2 bases and J by 1 base, leaving 20 bases between them. The CDR3 DNA sequence: TGCAGTGCTAGAATCGCTCAAGGGCTAAAAGGAACTAATGAAAAACTGTTTTTT. It codes for CSARIAQGLKGTNEKLFF.

The table lists this clonotype with a count of one. This may arise from a read error, as a much more abundant clone is one base away. The V call is TRBV20-1, the J call TRBJ1-1; D is perhaps TRBD1 (5 bases). The CDR3 loop spans 14 amino acids. Germline V lookup: CDR1 DFQATT, CDR2 SNEGSKA (reference sequence). Trimming pared 2 bases from V and 7 bases from J, leaving 17 bases between. CDR3 loop: CSARPLQVRIEAFF. In nucleotides, the CDR3 is TGCAGTGCTAGACCTTTACAGGTGCGGATTGAAGCTTTCTTT.

This clonotype was detected ten times or more. This rearrangement joins TRBV5-8 to TRBJ2-3, with D perhaps TRBD2 (6 bases). Trimming stripped 4 bases from V and 3 bases from J, with 18 bases between. CDR3 size: 16 residues. Germline CDR1 reads SGHTS; CDR2 reads YDEGEE. The CDR3 nucleotides read TGTGCCAGCAGCCGGGGACTTCCCCGGGGTACAGATACGCAGTATTTT. Residues: CASSRGLPRGTDTQYF.

This clonotype was detected ten times or more. The chain carries TRBV7-8 and TRBJ2-1; D unresolved. Germline assignment: CDR1 SGHVS and CDR2 FQNEAQ. CDR3 size: 12 residues. V was clipped by 6 bases and J by 1 base, with 4 bases between them. CDR3 DNA sequence: TGTGCCAGCAGGGGTTCCTACAATGAGCAGTTCTTC. This sequence encodes CASRGSYNEQFF.

This clonotype has more than one count but fewer than ten. This chain connects TRBV29-1 to TRBJ2-3; D is ambiguous. The ends were cut back, 3 bases at V and 5 bases at J, with 15 bases in the middle. CDR3 length equals 14 residues. Germline values: CDR1 SQVTM, CDR2 ANQGSEA. CDR3 loop: CSVDSPILLDTQYF. The DNA for the CDR3 is TGCAGCGTTGACTCCCCGATCCTCCTAGATACGCAGTATTTT.

Turning to this clonotype: This sequence may be a read error, since a much larger clone differs from it by one base. CDR3 in DNA: TGTGCCTGGAGTGTCCGAAGAGGACCAAGAAGGAATGAGCAGTTCTTC. Translated, it gives CAWSVRRGPRRNEQFF. V is TRBV30 and J is TRBJ2-1; D is ambiguous. There are 16 residues in the CDR3. Germline-derived CDR1 and CDR2 are GTSNPN and SVGIG (reference sequence). V lost 0 bases, J lost 7 bases, and 19 bases lay in between.

This clonotype has at least ten counts. The genes are TRBV20-1 and TRBJ1-1, with D possibly TRBD1 on 6 matching bases. V shed 1 base and J shed 4 bases, with 25 bases lying between them. The CDR3 runs 18 residues. Germline V gene sequence: CDR1 DFQATT, CDR2 SNEGSKA (reference sequence). The CDR3 sequence: CSARAHFNYREVGTEAFF. CDR3 nucleotide sequence: TGCAGTGCTAGAGCCCACTTCAACTACAGGGAAGTAGGCACTGAAGCTTTCTTT.

This clonotype was counted between two and nine times. The chain recombines TRBV27 with TRBJ2-2, with D maybe TRBD1 (5 bases). CDR3 length: 17 residues. Trimming removed 3 bases at V and 3 bases at J, with 17 bases between. CDR1 and CDR2 from the germline V gene are MNHEY and SMNVEV (reference sequence). This CDR3 is CASSFIRGRADTGELFF. In DNA form, the CDR3 reads TGTGCCAGCAGTTTCATAAGGGGCAGGGCGGACACCGGGGAGCTGTTTTTT.

V usage is TRBV14 and J usage is TRBJ2-7, with 7 bases fitting TRBD1. CDR3 length equals 14 residues. Trimming at V came to 4 bases and at J to 5 bases, leaving 8 bases not matched to a gene. Germline CDR1 is SGHDN and CDR2 is FVKESK. In DNA, the CDR3 is TGTGCCAGCAGCCCACGACAGGGTTGGAACGAGCAGTACTTC. Translating gives CASSPRQGWNEQYF.

V is TRBV11-2 and J is TRBJ2-5; D uncertain. The ends were cut back, 5 bases at V and 4 bases at J, with 14 bases in the middle. Germline lookup yields CDR1 SGHAT and CDR2 FQNNGV. The CDR3 loop spans 14 amino acids. The CDR3 bases are TGTGCCAGCAGCCCCGCGGCGCCAGCAGAGACCCAGTACTTC. Amino acids: CASSPAAPAETQYF.

About this clonotype itself: A read error may be the cause here, since a much bigger clone is one base away. V usage is TRBV12-3 or TRBV12-4 and J usage is TRBJ2-7, with D maybe TRBD1 (5 bases). The V end lost 4 bases, the J end lost 3 bases, and 13 bases lay between the germline ends. CDR3 size: 14 residues. The CDR3 protein is CASSSIMDIYEQYF. The DNA for the CDR3 is TGTGCCAGCAGTTCAATAATGGACATCTACGAGCAGTACTTC.